The 10 T cell receptor beta chains presented below share a single source sample, sequenced in a study of spatial heterogeneity in lung cancer. From the 5' RACE reads, TCRdb called clonotypes with MiXCR, one entry per CDR3 protein. The sample records more than 9,000 distinct CDR3 sequences, approximately 6.2% being singletons. Time point here: sample taken at primary tumor resection. Material for sequencing was whole RNA from tumor, nontumor lung or frozen PBMC, left unsorted. This specimen was normal lung tissue next to the tumor, taken at surgery. These receptors originate from a male donor with early-stage non-small cell lung cancer.

This clonotype turned up a few times. This beta chain was picked up by a library intended for alpha chains and is off target, so its count carries little meaning. V and J are TRBV15 and TRBJ1-6; D is unresolved. This CDR3 is 14 amino acids long. The germline V gene has CDR1 LNHNV and CDR2 YYDKDF (reference sequence). V lost 5 bases, J lost 13 bases, and 18 bases lay in between. The CDR3 loop reads CATSPDRISSPLHF. Here the CDR3 DNA reads TGTGCCACCAGCCCGGACCGGATTAGCTCGCCCCTCCACTTT.

This clonotype has ten or more counts. Being off target in a library aimed at alpha chains, this beta chain has a size of little meaning. The chain has TRBV6-5 and TRBJ2-7, with D hard to call. The germline CDR1 and CDR2 sequences are MNHEY and SVGAGI. Trimming left V 6 bases short and J 5 bases short, with 11 bases between. This CDR3 region has 12 residues. CDR3: CASRPRLNEQYF. The CDR3, as DNA: TGTGCCAGCAGACCGAGGTTGAACGAGCAGTACTTC.

This clonotype has a count of ten or more. Since the library was made to target alpha chains, this beta chain is a stray read and its abundance is not meaningful. The chain employs TRBV11-2 and TRBJ2-7, with D tentatively TRBD2 (5 bases). V shed 1 base and J shed 2 bases, with 12 bases lying between them. CDR1 and CDR2 (germline): SGHAT, FQNNGV. This CDR3 comprises 15 residues. The CDR3: CASSLGEGATYEQYF. Here the CDR3 DNA reads TGTGCCAGCAGCTTAGGCGAGGGAGCCACCTACGAGCAGTACTTC.

About this clonotype: Being off target in a library aimed at alpha chains, this beta chain has a size of little meaning. The V gene is TRBV27, the J gene TRBJ1-5, with a tentative D call TRBD1 (6 bases). Germline-derived CDR1 and CDR2 are MNHEY and SMNVEV (reference sequence). The CDR3 runs 15 residues. V was cut by 0 bases and J by 6 bases, with 12 bases left in between. CDR3 sequence reads: CASSLSTGGAQPQHF. In DNA, the CDR3 is TGTGCCAGCAGTTTATCGACAGGTGGGGCTCAGCCCCAGCATTTT.

This clonotype was seen repeatedly, ten times or more. This beta chain is an unintended read in a library built for alpha chains; its size means little. V is TRBV29-1 and J is TRBJ2-1; D remains unclear. The CDR3 is 13 residues long. The germline gives CDR1 SQVTM, CDR2 ANQGSEA. V lost 6 bases and J 3 bases, leaving 12 bases between the germline ends. The CDR3 loop is CSVLYSDYNEQFF. CDR3 bases: TGCAGCGTCCTCTACTCGGACTACAATGAGCAGTTCTTC.

A note on this clonotype: This beta chain turned up in a library designed for alpha chains; as an off-target read, its abundance says little. In DNA, the CDR3 is TGTGCCAGCAGTCCCAGTTATGGCCAGGCGTCCTACGAGCAGTACTTC. This codes for CASSPSYGQASYEQYF. The chain joins TRBV27 to TRBJ2-7; D unclear. V was cut by 5 bases and J by 1 base, with 18 bases left in between. Germline V gene sequence: CDR1 MNHEY, CDR2 SMNVEV (reference sequence). The CDR3 contains 16 residues.

Concerning this clonotype itself: Because this beta chain is a stray read in a library intended to capture alpha chains, its abundance should not be given much weight. The V call is TRBV5-1, the J call TRBJ2-1, with 10 bases lining up with TRBD2. Germline V gene sequence: CDR1 SGHRS, CDR2 YFSETQ. V was pared by 0 bases and J by 6 bases, with 9 bases of the junction left unmatched. The CDR3 loop spans 17 amino acids. The CDR3 reads CASSLVSSGSWGNEQFF. The CDR3 DNA is TGCGCCAGCAGCTTGGTATCTAGCGGGAGTTGGGGCAATGAGCAGTTCTTC. Combining the CDR3 with reference TRBV5-1 and TRBJ2-1 gives the whole variable domain KAGVTQTPRYLIKTRGQQVTLSCSPISGHRSVSWYQQTPGQGLQFLFEYFSETQRNKGNFPGRFSGRQFSNSRSEMNVSTLELGDSALYLCASSLVSSGSWGNEQFFGPGTRLTVL.

This clonotype was counted ten times or more. The library was prepared for alpha chains; this beta chain is a stray read, so its frequency means little. This chain links TRBV6-5 with TRBJ1-1, with TRBD1 as a possible D gene (5 bases). Deletions cut 6 bases from V and 1 base from J, with 12 bases between. The germline V gene encodes CDR1 MNHEY and CDR2 SVGAGI. The CDR3 covers 14 residues. Written as DNA, the CDR3 is TGTGCCAGCAGAGCCGGGACCGCGAACACTGAAGCTTTCTTT. This encodes CASRAGTANTEAFF.

In its sample, this clonotype was seen many times. The size of this beta chain means little, since it is a stray read in a library made for alpha chains. The chain has TRBV20-1 and TRBJ2-3; 13 nucleotides match TRBD2. The V gene's germline CDR1 is DFQATT and CDR2 SNEGSKA (reference sequence). With 6 bases clipped from V and 2 bases from J, the junction kept 11 bases outside the gene matches. This CDR3 comprises 17 residues. As DNA, the CDR3 is TGCAGTGCCAAAGTGACTAGCGGGAGGCTGATCACAGATACGCAGTATTTT. This sequence encodes CSAKVTSGRLITDTQYF.

This clonotype showed up many times. This beta chain is an unintended read in a library built for alpha chains; its size means little. This chain uses TRBV15 with TRBJ1-5; no clear D. Germline V lookup: CDR1 LNHNV, CDR2 YYDKDF (reference sequence). With 0 bases removed from V and 0 bases from J, the gap between germline ends came to 6 bases. This CDR3 comprises 15 residues. CDR3 nucleotides: TGTGCCACCAGCAGAGATTATGGTAGCAATCAGCCCCAGCATTTT. Translated: CATSRDYGSNQPQHF.